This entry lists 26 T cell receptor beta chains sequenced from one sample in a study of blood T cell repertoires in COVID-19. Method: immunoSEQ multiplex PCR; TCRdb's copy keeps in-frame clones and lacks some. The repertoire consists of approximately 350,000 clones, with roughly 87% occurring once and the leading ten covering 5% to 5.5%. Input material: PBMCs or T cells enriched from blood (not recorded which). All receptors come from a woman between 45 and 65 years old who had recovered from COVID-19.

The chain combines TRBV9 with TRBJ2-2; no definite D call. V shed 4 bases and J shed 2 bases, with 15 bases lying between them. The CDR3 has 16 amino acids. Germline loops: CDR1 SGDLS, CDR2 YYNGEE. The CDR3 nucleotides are TGTGCCAGCAGCCCCCGAGGAAGCGCAAACACCGGGGAGCTGTTTTTT. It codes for CASSPRGSANTGELFF.

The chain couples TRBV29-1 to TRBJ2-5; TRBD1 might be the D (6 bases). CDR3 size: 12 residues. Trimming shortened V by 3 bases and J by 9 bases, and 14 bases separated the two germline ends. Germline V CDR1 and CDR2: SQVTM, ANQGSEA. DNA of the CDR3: TGCAGCGTTGATAGGGGGAAGAGATCCCAGTACTTC. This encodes CSVDRGKRSQYF.

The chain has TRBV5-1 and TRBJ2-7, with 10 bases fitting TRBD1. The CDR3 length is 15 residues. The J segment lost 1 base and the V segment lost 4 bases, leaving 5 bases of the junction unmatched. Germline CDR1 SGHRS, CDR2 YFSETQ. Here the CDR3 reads CASSTRQGASYEQYF. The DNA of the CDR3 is TGCGCCAGCAGCACACGACAGGGGGCGTCCTACGAGCAGTACTTC.

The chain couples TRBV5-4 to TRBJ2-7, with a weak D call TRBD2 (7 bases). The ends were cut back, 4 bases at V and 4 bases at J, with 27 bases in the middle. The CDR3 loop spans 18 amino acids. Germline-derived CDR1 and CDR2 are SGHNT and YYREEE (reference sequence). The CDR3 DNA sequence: TGTGCCAGCAGCACCCACACCGGAGGGGGAGGGCACCTATACGAGCAGTACTTC. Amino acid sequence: CASSTHTGGGGHLYEQYF.

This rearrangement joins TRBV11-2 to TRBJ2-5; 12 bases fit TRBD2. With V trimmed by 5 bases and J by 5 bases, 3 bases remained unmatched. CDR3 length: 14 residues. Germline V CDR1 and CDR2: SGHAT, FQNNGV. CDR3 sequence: CASSLTSGGETQYF. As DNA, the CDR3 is TGTGCCAGCAGCCTAACTAGCGGGGGGGAGACCCAGTACTTC.

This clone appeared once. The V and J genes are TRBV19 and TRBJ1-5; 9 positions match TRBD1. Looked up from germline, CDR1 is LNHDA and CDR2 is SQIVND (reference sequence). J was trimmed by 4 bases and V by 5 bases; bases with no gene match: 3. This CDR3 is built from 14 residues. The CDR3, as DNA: TGTGCCAGTAGTTTCGGGACAGGGAATCAGCCCCAGCATTTT. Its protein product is CASSFGTGNQPQHF.

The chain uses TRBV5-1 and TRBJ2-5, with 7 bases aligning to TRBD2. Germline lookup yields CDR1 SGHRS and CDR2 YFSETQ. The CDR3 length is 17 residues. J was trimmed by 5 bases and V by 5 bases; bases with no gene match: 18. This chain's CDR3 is CASRPGTGGSMVETQYF. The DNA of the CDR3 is TGCGCCAGCAGACCCGGGACGGGGGGAAGTATGGTGGAGACCCAGTACTTC.

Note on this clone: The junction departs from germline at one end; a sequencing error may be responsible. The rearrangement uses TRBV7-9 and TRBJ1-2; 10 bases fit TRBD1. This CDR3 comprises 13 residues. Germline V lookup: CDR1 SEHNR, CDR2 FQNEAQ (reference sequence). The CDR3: CASSRDRGPISSF. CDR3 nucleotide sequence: TGTGCCAGCAGCCGAGACAGGGGGCCTATCAGCTCCTTC. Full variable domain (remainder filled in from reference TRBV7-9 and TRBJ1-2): DTGVSQNPRHKITKRGQNVTFRCDPISEHNRLYWYRQTLGQGPEFLTYFQNEAQLEKSRLLSDRFSAERPKGSFSTLEIQRTEQGDSAMYLCASSRDRGPISSFGSGTRLTVV.

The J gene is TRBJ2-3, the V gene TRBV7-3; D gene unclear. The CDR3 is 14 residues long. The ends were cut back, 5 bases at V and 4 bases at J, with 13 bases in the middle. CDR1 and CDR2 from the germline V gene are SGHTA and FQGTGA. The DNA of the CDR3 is TGTGCCAGCAGCCCTACCACAGATGCAGATACGCAGTATTTT. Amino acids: CASSPTTDADTQYF. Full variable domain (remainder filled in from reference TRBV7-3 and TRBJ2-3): GAGVSQTPSNKVTEKGKYVELRCDPISGHTALYWYRQSLGQGPEFLIYFQGTGAADDSGLPNDRFFAVRPEGSVSTLKIQRTERGDSAVYLCASSPTTDADTQYFGPGTRLTVL.

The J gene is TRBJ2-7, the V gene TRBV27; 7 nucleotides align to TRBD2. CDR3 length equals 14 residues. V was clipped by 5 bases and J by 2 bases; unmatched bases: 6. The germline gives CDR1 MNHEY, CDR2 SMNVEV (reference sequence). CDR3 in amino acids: CASSPLAGAYEQYF. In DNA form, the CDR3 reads TGTGCCAGCAGTCCCTTGGCGGGAGCCTACGAGCAGTACTTC.

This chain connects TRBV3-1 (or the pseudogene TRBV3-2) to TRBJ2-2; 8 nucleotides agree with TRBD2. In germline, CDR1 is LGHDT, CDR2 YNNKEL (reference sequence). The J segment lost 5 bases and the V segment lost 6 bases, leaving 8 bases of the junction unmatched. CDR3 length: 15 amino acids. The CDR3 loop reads CASRLGTRSTGELFF. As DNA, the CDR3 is TGTGCCAGCAGACTTGGGACTAGATCTACCGGGGAGCTGTTTTTT.

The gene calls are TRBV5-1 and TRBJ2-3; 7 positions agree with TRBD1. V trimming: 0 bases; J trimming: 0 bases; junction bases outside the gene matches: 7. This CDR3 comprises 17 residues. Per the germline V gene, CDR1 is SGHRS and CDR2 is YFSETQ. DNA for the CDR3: TGCGCCAGCAGCTTGGGGGGGACAGTTACTAGCACAGATACGCAGTATTTT. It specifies CASSLGGTVTSTDTQYF.

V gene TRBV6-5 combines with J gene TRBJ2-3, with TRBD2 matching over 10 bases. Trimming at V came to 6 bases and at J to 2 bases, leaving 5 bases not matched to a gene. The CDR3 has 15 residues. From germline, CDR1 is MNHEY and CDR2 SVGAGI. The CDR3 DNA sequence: TGTGCCAGCAGCGGACTAGCGGATCTCACAGATACGCAGTATTTT. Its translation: CASSGLADLTDTQYF.

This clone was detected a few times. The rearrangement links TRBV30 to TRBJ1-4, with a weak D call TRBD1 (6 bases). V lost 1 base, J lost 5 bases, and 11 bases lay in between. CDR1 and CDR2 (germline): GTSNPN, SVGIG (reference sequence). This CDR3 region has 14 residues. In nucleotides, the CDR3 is TGTGCCTGGAGTGAAGGGGGTGGGAATGAAAAACTGTTTTTT. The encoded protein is CAWSEGGGNEKLFF.

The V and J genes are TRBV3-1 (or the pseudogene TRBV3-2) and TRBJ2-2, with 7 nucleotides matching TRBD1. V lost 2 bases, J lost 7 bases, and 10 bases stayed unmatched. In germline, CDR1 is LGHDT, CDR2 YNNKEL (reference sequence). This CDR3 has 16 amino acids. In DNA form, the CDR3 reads TGTGCCAGCAGCCAATCCCGCAGGGGGTCTGGCGGGGAGCTGTTTTTT. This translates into CASSQSRRGSGGELFF.

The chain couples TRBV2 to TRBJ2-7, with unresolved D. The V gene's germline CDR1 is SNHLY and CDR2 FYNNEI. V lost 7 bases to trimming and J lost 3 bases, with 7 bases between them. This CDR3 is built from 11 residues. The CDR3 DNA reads TGTGCCAGCATCCAAATCTACGAGCAGTACTTC. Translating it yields CASIQIYEQYF.

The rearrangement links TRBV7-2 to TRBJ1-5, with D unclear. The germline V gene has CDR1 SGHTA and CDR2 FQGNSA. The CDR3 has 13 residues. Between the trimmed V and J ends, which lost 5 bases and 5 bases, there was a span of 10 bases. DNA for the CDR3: TGTGCCAGCAGCACCAAGCAATATCAGCCCCAGCATTTT. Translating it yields CASSTKQYQPQHF.

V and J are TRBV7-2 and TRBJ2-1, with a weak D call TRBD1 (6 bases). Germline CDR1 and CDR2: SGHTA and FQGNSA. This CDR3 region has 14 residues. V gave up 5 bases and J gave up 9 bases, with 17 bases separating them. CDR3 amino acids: CASSPIYRVSEQFF. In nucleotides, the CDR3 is TGTGCCAGCAGCCCCATTTACAGGGTTAGTGAGCAGTTCTTC.

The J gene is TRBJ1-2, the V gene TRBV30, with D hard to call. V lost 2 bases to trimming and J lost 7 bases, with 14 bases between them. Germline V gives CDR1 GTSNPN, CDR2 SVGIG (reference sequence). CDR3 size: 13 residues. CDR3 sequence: CAWSNGVFLGYTF. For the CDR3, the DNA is TGTGCCTGGAGTAACGGGGTGTTTCTTGGCTACACCTTC.

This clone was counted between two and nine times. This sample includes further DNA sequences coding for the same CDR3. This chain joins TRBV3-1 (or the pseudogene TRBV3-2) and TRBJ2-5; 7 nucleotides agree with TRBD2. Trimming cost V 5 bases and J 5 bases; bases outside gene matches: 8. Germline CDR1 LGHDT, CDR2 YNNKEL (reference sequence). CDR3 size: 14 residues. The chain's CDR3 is CASSFRLAQETQYF. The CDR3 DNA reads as TGTGCCAGCAGCTTCCGACTAGCCCAGGAGACCCAGTACTTC.

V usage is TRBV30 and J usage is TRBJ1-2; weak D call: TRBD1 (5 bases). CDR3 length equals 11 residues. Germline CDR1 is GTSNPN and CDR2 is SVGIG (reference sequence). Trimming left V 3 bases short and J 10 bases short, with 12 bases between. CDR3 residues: CAWRPQTDYTF. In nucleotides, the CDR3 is TGTGCCTGGAGACCCCAGACAGACTACACCTTC.

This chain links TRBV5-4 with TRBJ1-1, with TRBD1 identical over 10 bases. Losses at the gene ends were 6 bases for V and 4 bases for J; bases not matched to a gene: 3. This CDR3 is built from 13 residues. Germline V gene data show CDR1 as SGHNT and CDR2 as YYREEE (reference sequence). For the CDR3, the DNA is TGTGCCAGCAAAGGGACAGGGGTCACTGAAGCTTTCTTT. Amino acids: CASKGTGVTEAFF.

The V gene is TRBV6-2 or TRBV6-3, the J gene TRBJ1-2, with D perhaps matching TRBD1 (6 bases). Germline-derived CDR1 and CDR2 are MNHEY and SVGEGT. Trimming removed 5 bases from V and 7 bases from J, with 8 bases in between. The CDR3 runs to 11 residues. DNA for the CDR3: TGTGCCAGCAGTCGAGGGGGTGGCTACACCTTC. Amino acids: CASSRGGGYTF.

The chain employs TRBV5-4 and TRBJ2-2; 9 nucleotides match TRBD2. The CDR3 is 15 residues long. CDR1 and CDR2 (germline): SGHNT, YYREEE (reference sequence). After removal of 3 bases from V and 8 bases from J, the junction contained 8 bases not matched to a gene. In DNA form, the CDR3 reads TGTGCCAGCAGCTACGATAGCGGGAGCTGGGGGGAGCTGTTTTTT. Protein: CASSYDSGSWGELFF.

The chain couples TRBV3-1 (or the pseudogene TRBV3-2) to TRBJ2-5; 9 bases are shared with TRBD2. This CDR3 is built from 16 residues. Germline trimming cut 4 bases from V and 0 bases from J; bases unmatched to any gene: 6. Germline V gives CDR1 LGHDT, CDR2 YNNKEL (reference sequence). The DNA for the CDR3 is TGTGCCAGCAGCCTCCGAAGCGGGGGGTACCAAGAGACCCAGTACTTC. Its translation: CASSLRSGGYQETQYF.

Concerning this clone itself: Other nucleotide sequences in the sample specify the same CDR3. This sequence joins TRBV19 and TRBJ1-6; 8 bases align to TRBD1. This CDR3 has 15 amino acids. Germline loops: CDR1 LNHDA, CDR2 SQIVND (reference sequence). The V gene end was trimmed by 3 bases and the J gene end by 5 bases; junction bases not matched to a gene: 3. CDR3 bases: TGTGCCAGTAGTATCGTGACAGGGGATAATTCACCCCTCCACTTT. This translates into CASSIVTGDNSPLHF.